This TCR beta chain was sequenced in a study of CD8+CD57+ T cells in acquired aplastic anemia. General observations from the study: The study found no significant CD8+ Simpson's diversity difference between patients and controls.

The template for TCR beta VDJ and CDR3 sequence profiling was genomic DNA. One entry per CDR3 protein results from TCRdb running MiXCR on the reads. The sample consists of hundreds of thousands of distinct CDR3 sequences, around 30% of them appearing once. With respect to this clonotype: As yet, its antigen is unknown.

Patients chosen for sequencing had CD8+CD57+ cells that had expanded, as shown by flow cytometry. The CDR3 length is 14 residues. CDR1 and CDR2 (germline): MGHRA, YSYEKL. With 1 base removed from V and 5 bases from J, the gap between germline ends came to 10 bases. The clonotype originates from a human donor with aplastic anemia. The sample consisted of sorted CD4+, CD8+, or CD8+CD57+ T cells (not recorded which) from PBMCs. The J gene is TRBJ2-3, the V gene TRBV4-1; D remains unclear. CDR3 in amino acids: CASSQGLGRDTQYF. For the CDR3, the DNA is TGCGCCAGCAGCCAAGGATTAGGCCGAGATACGCAGTATTTT.